This section outlines one T cell receptor beta chain sequence together with its context. Its antigen is currently not known. The germline gene is not matched at one end of the junction; a read error may be the cause. All patients had node-negative disease on CT and PET/CT, and none had a history of other malignancies or prior chemotherapy or radiotherapy. Around 5.5 milliliters of peripheral venous blood were drawn into EDTA tubes at each of two time points. Ficoll-Paque Plus density-gradient centrifugation was used to isolate PBMCs. Immediately after collection, samples were stored at -80 degrees C until analysis. The sample belongs to a study of prognosis after radiotherapy for stage I lung cancer (TCRdb year 2021). At the level of the whole study: Between April 2018 and January 2019, over 15 patients with stage I NSCLC were enrolled in Nanjing, China. SBRT was given in 3 to 5 fractions with a biologically effective dose of at least 100 Gy, using image-guided IMRT or VMAT. Some 14 patients had newly diagnosed primary stage I lung tumors, and five had oligometastatic NSCLC after surgical resection of the primary tumor. On tumor histology, twelve patients had adenocarcinoma and about seven had squamous cell carcinoma. The study profiled peripheral blood TCR beta repertoires from stage I NSCLC patients before and after stereotactic body radiotherapy and related them to distant failure. The study took one blood sample before SBRT and one after SBRT from each of roughly 20 patients and sequenced all 38 samples. The cohort comprised more than ten men and six or seven women with a median age of 74.5 years, ranging from about 53 to 85 years. After SBRT, distant metastases developed in four of the 19 patients at a median of 7 months, while the remaining 15 patients had no significant progression. Every patient was deemed medically inoperable, around twelve because of comorbidities and more than five because they refused surgery. SBRT was not combined with any concurrent therapy in any patient.

Two rounds of multiplex PCR were performed to amplify the TCR beta CDR3 region from genomic DNA. The first PCR round used primers specific to each TRBV and TRBJ gene, and the primer sequences were filed in Chinese patent CN105087789A. The second PCR round used universal primers. The Roche High Pure PCR Template Preparation Kit was used to extract genomic DNA from the frozen PBMCs. An Illumina HiSeq 3000 was used to sequence the libraries paired-end with 151 bp reads. Under the source paper's analysis protocol: CutAdapt was used to discard raw reads that did not contain the multiplex PCR primer sequences. High-quality paired reads were merged into contigs with PEAR. TRB V, D and J gene segments were assigned to each contig with MiXCR by alignment to reference sequences. To remove sequencing errors, CDR3 sequences were clustered according to base quality and sequence similarity. Shannon entropy normalized by the natural log of productive TCR sequence number was used as the measure of diversity. To get clonality, Shannon entropy was divided by the natural log of the number of unique clonotypes, and that result was subtracted from one. The Youden index of ROC curves was used to select progression-free survival cut-offs for repertoire metrics, and analyses were performed in R 3.5.3. The raw public reads went through TCRdb reprocessing: fastp at Q25, MiXCR clone calling, in-frame beta chains kept. Rows merge per CDR3 protein into single entries with the most common DNA and genes. The V and J calls were not made by the authors but by TCRdb's processing. The sample table records fewer than 50,000 distinct CDR3 sequences; less than 25% of these occur just once. In total, the top ten clones hold 20% to 25% of the sample.

The CDR3 goes from the cysteine to the phenylalanine over 13 residues. Only CDR3 DNA remains: 39 bases, in frame from the first base. The germline V gene (reference sequence) sets CDR1 to DFQATT and CDR2 to SNEGSKA. Findings and caveats that apply to the study as a whole: The small cohort and short follow-up limited the study, so independent validation of the findings is needed. After SBRT, the count of unique TCR clones dropped from a median of about 10,000 beforehand to 6,500 to 8,000 afterward (Wilcoxon paired P=0.011). Post-SBRT Shannon entropy and its change from baseline were lower in patients who developed distant metastases; baseline Shannon entropy was not associated with metastases. Differences in TRBV and TRBJ usage frequencies by metastasis status were reportedly observed in two V genes at baseline and in several V and two J genes after SBRT. Whether the expanded TCR clones were tumor-specific was not determined. All reported P values were unadjusted for multiple comparisons.

The TCR comes from a donor over 45 with non-small cell lung cancer. In this chain, TRBV20-1 is recombined with TRBJ2-7, with 9 middle bases fitting TRBD1. Sequencing was performed on PBMCs, taken before or after stereotactic body radiation therapy (not recorded which). The bases are TGCAGTGCTGGGGACAGGGCCCCCTACAAGCAGTACTTC. The translation is CSAGDRAPYKQYF.